These 30 T cell receptor beta chains were all obtained from the same sample, sequenced in a study of blood T cell repertoires in COVID-19. Profiling relied on immunoSEQ multiplex PCR, and the TCRdb table lists in-frame clones only, not all of them. The data contain over 150,000 clones, around three quarters of them singletons. The sample taken for sequencing was peripheral blood. The receptors come from an elderly man with acute or convalescent COVID-19.

This clone was counted between two and nine times. The rearrangement joins TRBV6-2 or TRBV6-3 to TRBJ1-2; a possible D gene is TRBD1 (6 bases). CDR3 length equals 15 residues. V dropped 2 bases and J dropped 4 bases, with 14 bases sitting between them. Germline values: CDR1 MNHEY, CDR2 SVGEGT. The CDR3 DNA is TGTGCCAGCAGTTACCCAGGGGAAGTGAGCTATGGCTACACCTTC. Translated, it gives CASSYPGEVSYGYTF.

The V call is TRBV21-1, the J call TRBJ2-3; the D segment call TRBD2 is taken from the table without a DNA check. TRBV21-1 is flagged as a pseudogene. CDR3 length equals 16 residues. Here the CDR3 reads CASSRAGTSGTDTQYF. For the CDR3, the DNA is TGTGCCAGCAGCCGGGCCGGGACTAGCGGCACAGATACGCAGTATTTT.

This rearrangement joins TRBV9 to TRBJ1-3; a possible D gene is TRBD1 (6 bases). The germline V gene encodes CDR1 SGDLS and CDR2 YYNGEE. V lost 3 bases to trimming and J lost 0 bases, with 10 bases between them. The CDR3 has 15 residues. The CDR3, as DNA: TGTGCCAGCAGCGGGGGACACTACTCTGGAAACACCATATATTTT. This codes for CASSGGHYSGNTIYF. The full variable domain, with the rest looked up from reference TRBV9 and TRBJ1-3, is DSGVTQTPKHLITATGQRVTLRCSPRSGDLSVYWYQQSLDQGLQFLIQYYNGEERAKGNILERFSAQQFPDLHSELNLSSLELGDSALYFCASSGGHYSGNTIYFGEGSWLTVV.

As DNA, the CDR3 is TGTGCCAGCAGTGAAGCGTTTCGCGGATCTAATCAGCCCCAGCATTTT. It codes for CASSEAFRGSNQPQHF. The chain combines TRBV2 with TRBJ1-5; no firm D call. The V end lost 0 bases, the J end lost 4 bases, and 13 bases lay between the germline ends. The CDR3 covers 16 residues. Looked up from germline, CDR1 is SNHLY and CDR2 is FYNNEI.

The chain is built from TRBV6-5 and TRBJ1-2, with a possible D match to TRBD1 (6 bases). The CDR3 extends over 12 amino acids. Germline values: CDR1 MNHEY, CDR2 SVGAGI. Trimming left V 6 bases short and J 5 bases short, with 10 bases between. The CDR3 nucleotides read TGTGCCAGCAGGCAGGACAGTTATGGCTACACCTTC. Amino acids: CASRQDSYGYTF.

This chain links TRBV4-3 with TRBJ2-6, with D perhaps matching TRBD2 (6 bases). Germline values: CDR1 LGHNA, CDR2 YSLEER. V shed 1 base and J shed 2 bases, with 12 bases lying between them. CDR3 length: 17 amino acids. The CDR3 DNA follows: TGCGCCAGCAGCCAAGTTCCCTGGAGGGCTGGGGCCAACGTCCTGACTTTC. This gives the protein CASSQVPWRAGANVLTF.

V gene TRBV2 combines with J gene TRBJ1-5; 11 nucleotides match TRBD1. Per the germline V gene, CDR1 is SNHLY and CDR2 is FYNNEI. The CDR3 runs 13 residues. V lost 7 bases, J lost 10 bases, and 6 bases stayed unmatched. CDR3 DNA sequence: TGTGCCAGCATGGGACAGGGGGAAGGACCCCAGCATTTT. It codes for CASMGQGEGPQHF. The full variable domain, in which reference TRBV2 and TRBJ1-5 provide the parts outside the CDR3, is EPEVTQTPSHQVTQMGQEVILRCVPISNHLYFYWYRQILGQKVEFLVSFYNNEISEKSEIFDDQFSVERPDGSNFTLKIRSTKLEDSAMYFCASMGQGEGPQHFGDGTRLSIL.

The chain carries TRBV10-3 and TRBJ1-1, with 7 bases matching TRBD1. The V gene's germline CDR1 is ENHRY and CDR2 SYGVKD. Germline trimming cut 0 bases from V and 1 base from J; bases unmatched to any gene: 8. The CDR3 covers 17 residues. In DNA, the CDR3 is TGTGCCATCAGTGAGTCGTGGGGGGCAGGGGGGAACACTGAAGCTTTCTTT. It specifies CAISESWGAGGNTEAFF.

This clone was recorded many times. The J gene is TRBJ2-7, the V gene TRBV10-1; D gene uncertain. Trimming removed 11 bases at V and 0 bases at J, with 14 bases between. Per germline, CDR1 WNHNN and CDR2 SYGVQD (reference sequence). This CDR3 comprises 13 residues. As DNA, the CDR3 is TGCGCCGGGTCCGAACAGAACTCCTACGAGCAGTACGTC. It translates to CAGSEQNSYEQYV.

The chain combines TRBV6-2 or TRBV6-3 with TRBJ2-5, with TRBD1 as a possible D gene (6 bases). Trimming left V 4 bases short and J 2 bases short, with 17 bases between. This CDR3 spans 16 amino acids. CDR1 is MNHEY and CDR2 is SVGEGT in the germline V gene. The CDR3 here is CASSFKTGDLQETQYF. The CDR3 DNA follows: TGTGCCAGCAGTTTCAAGACAGGAGATCTTCAAGAGACCCAGTACTTC.

The J gene is TRBJ2-7, the V gene TRBV19; D gene unclear. V was pared by 1 base and J by 3 bases, with 13 bases between. The CDR3 is 15 amino acids. Germline V gene lookup returns CDR1 LNHDA and CDR2 SQIVND (reference sequence). CDR3 DNA: TGTGCCAGTAGTATAGCTCAGGTGGCGATCTACGAGCAGTACTTC. Residues: CASSIAQVAIYEQYF.

The rearrangement uses TRBV12-3 or TRBV12-4 and TRBJ1-1; tentatively, D is TRBD1 (5 bases). CDR3 size: 13 residues. The V and J ends lost 5 bases and 6 bases respectively, with 13 bases between them. CDR3 region: CASSRIQGSEAFF. The CDR3 DNA follows: TGTGCCAGCAGTCGTATTCAGGGCTCTGAAGCTTTCTTT.

V gene TRBV6-5 combines with J gene TRBJ2-5, with D maybe TRBD2 (6 bases). Germline loops: CDR1 MNHEY, CDR2 SVGAGI. The CDR3 is 16 residues long. V lost 2 bases, J lost 2 bases, and 15 bases lay in between. The CDR3 loop is CASSYLAGRGQETQYF. The CDR3 coding sequence is TGTGCCAGCAGTTACCTTGCGGGACGGGGACAAGAGACCCAGTACTTC.

J is TRBJ2-1 and V is TRBV5-1, with 9 nucleotides matching TRBD1. CDR1 and CDR2 (germline): SGHRS, YFSETQ. The CDR3 is made up of 19 amino acids. J gave up 0 bases and V 4 bases, and 14 bases lay outside the gene matches. The CDR3 spells CASSPRDRVFLSSYNEQFF. DNA of the CDR3: TGCGCCAGCAGCCCCCGGGACAGGGTCTTTTTAAGCTCCTACAATGAGCAGTTCTTC. The whole variable domain, filled in from reference TRBV5-1 and TRBJ2-1, reads KAGVTQTPRYLIKTRGQQVTLSCSPISGHRSVSWYQQTPGQGLQFLFEYFSETQRNKGNFPGRFSGRQFSNSRSEMNVSTLELGDSALYLCASSPRDRVFLSSYNEQFFGPGTRLTVL.

This sequence joins TRBV9 and TRBJ2-1, with 7 positions matching TRBD2. V lost 3 bases, J lost 9 bases, and 12 bases stayed unmatched. This CDR3 comprises 15 residues. CDR1 and CDR2 (germline): SGDLS, YYNGEE. The CDR3 region has the DNA TGTGCCAGCAGCGCCCAAGGACTAGGCCCCAGTGAGCAGTTCTTC. Translating gives CASSAQGLGPSEQFF.

The J gene is TRBJ2-7, the V gene TRBV6-5, with TRBD2 identical over 8 bases. V lost 5 bases, J lost 5 bases, and 11 bases stayed unmatched. The CDR3 totals 15 residues. Germline CDR1 MNHEY, CDR2 SVGAGI. CDR3 bases: TGTGCCAGCAGTACTACTAGGGGACTAGGTCACGAGCAGTACTTC. Protein sequence: CASSTTRGLGHEQYF.

This chain connects TRBV27 to TRBJ1-6; possibly TRBD1 for D (6 bases). With 5 bases removed from V and 0 bases from J, the gap between germline ends came to 17 bases. The CDR3 is 18 residues long. Per germline, CDR1 MNHEY and CDR2 SMNVEV (reference sequence). The chain's CDR3 is CASSLRQVSSSYNSPLHF. CDR3 DNA sequence: TGTGCCAGCAGTCTACGACAGGTATCGAGCTCCTATAATTCACCCCTCCACTTT.

The chain carries TRBV3-1 (or the pseudogene TRBV3-2) and TRBJ1-2, with D unclear. V lost 0 bases and J lost 5, with 10 bases in between. Germline lookup yields CDR1 LGHDT and CDR2 YNNKEL (reference sequence). This CDR3 is 14 amino acids long. In DNA, the CDR3 is TGTGCCAGCAGCCAAGAGATCGAGGGTTATGGCTACACCTTC. This sequence encodes CASSQEIEGYGYTF.

The chain links TRBV6-5 to TRBJ1-1; D uncertain. The CDR3 contains 12 residues. Trimming left V 6 bases short and J 6 bases short, with 11 bases between. Germline CDR1 MNHEY, CDR2 SVGAGI. CDR3 coding DNA: TGTGCCAGCAGGGCCAGCGCAGCTGAAGCTTTCTTT. It is translated as CASRASAAEAFF.

V gene TRBV6-2 or TRBV6-3 combines with J gene TRBJ2-7; D may be TRBD1 (6 bases). V was clipped by 5 bases and J by 3 bases, with 11 bases between them. The CDR3 loop spans 13 amino acids. Germline CDR1 MNHEY, CDR2 SVGEGT. Here the CDR3 reads CASSGLDSYEQYF. The CDR3 DNA follows: TGTGCCAGCAGTGGGTTGGACAGCTACGAGCAGTACTTC.

The rearrangement links TRBV6-6 to TRBJ1-6; D is uncertain. The length of the CDR3 is 14 residues. Germline V gives CDR1 MNHNY, CDR2 SVGAGI (reference sequence). V gave up 5 bases and J gave up 5 bases, with 10 bases separating them. The DNA of the CDR3 is TGTGCCAGCAGTCACGCCCAGGATAATTCACCCCTCCACTTT. This codes for CASSHAQDNSPLHF.

The chain uses TRBV27 and TRBJ2-1, with 11 bases identical to TRBD1. V lost 5 bases, J lost 8 bases, and 8 bases stayed unmatched. From germline, CDR1 is MNHEY and CDR2 SMNVEV (reference sequence). This CDR3 has 15 residues. CDR3 in amino acids: CASSLTGQGVDEQFF. In nucleotides, the CDR3 is TGTGCCAGCAGTCTCACGGGACAGGGGGTCGATGAGCAGTTCTTC.

The J gene is TRBJ2-6, the V gene TRBV30; D may be TRBD2 (5 bases). The CDR3 is made up of 17 amino acids. V shed 5 bases and J shed 1 base, with 18 bases lying between them. Germline V lookup: CDR1 GTSNPN, CDR2 SVGIG (reference sequence). The CDR3 DNA reads as TGTGCCTGGGGCCCGGGATTCCGCGGGTCTGGGGCCAACGTCCTGACTTTC. Its protein product is CAWGPGFRGSGANVLTF.

The V and J genes are TRBV10-3 and TRBJ1-4, with D possibly being TRBD1 (5 bases). Trimming pared 4 bases from V and 8 bases from J, leaving 14 bases between. In germline, CDR1 is ENHRY, CDR2 SYGVKD. The length of the CDR3 is 14 residues. CDR3 amino acids: CAISVQGPGEKLFF. CDR3 coding DNA: TGTGCCATCAGTGTCCAGGGCCCAGGGGAAAAACTGTTTTTT.

This chain connects TRBV7-2 to TRBJ2-3; no clear D. This CDR3 has 13 amino acids. The V end was cut by 5 bases, the J end by 9 bases, with 15 bases between. CDR1 and CDR2 (germline): SGHTA, FQGNSA. Written as DNA, the CDR3 is TGTGCCAGCAGCACCCTTCTAGAGAGCACGCAGTATTTT. It codes for CASSTLLESTQYF.

The gene calls are TRBV11-2 and TRBJ2-2; the D is unclear. The CDR3 extends over 14 amino acids. In germline, CDR1 is SGHAT, CDR2 FQNNGV. V was trimmed by 4 bases and J by 6 bases, leaving 12 bases between them. The CDR3 DNA is TGTGCCAGCAGCTCCCTGCGTTTCGCCGGGGAGCTGTTTTTT. This sequence encodes CASSSLRFAGELFF. Combining the CDR3 with reference TRBV11-2 and TRBJ2-2 gives the whole variable domain EAGVAQSPRYKIIEKRQSVAFWCNPISGHATLYWYQQILGQGPKLLIQFQNNGVVDDSQLPKDRFSAERLKGVDSTLKIQPAKLEDSAVYLCASSSLRFAGELFFGEGSRLTVL.

The J gene is TRBJ1-2, the V gene TRBV5-6, with 8 bases aligning to TRBD1. The length of the CDR3 is 15 residues. V shed 4 bases, J shed 8 bases, and the junction held 13 bases outside the gene matches. The V gene's germline CDR1 is SGHDT and CDR2 YYEEEE. The CDR3 nucleotides read TGTGCCAGCAGCGGCGGACAGGGAGTCAGTAGCGGCTACACCTTC. Protein product: CASSGGQGVSSGYTF.

This clone showed up just a few times. This sample also contains other DNA sequences that code for the same CDR3. This chain joins TRBV7-9 and TRBJ1-5, with 8 bases identical to TRBD1. The CDR3 runs 14 residues. V dropped 5 bases and J dropped 6; count of bases not matched to a gene: 6. Germline assignment: CDR1 SEHNR and CDR2 FQNEAQ (reference sequence). This CDR3 is CASSPGQGGQPQHF. DNA for the CDR3: TGTGCCAGCAGCCCCGGACAGGGTGGTCAGCCCCAGCATTTT.

V is TRBV28 and J is TRBJ2-3; 11 positions agree with TRBD2. CDR1 is MDHEN, CDR2 SYDVKM, per germline. This CDR3 has 16 amino acids. V lost 6 bases to trimming and J lost 0 bases; unmatched junction nucleotides: 5. The CDR3 spells CASRYSGGASTDTQYF. CDR3 bases: TGTGCCAGCAGGTATAGCGGGGGGGCTAGCACAGATACGCAGTATTTT. Full variable domain (outside the CDR3, taken from reference TRBV28 and TRBJ2-3): DVKVTQSSRYLVKRTGEKVFLECVQDMDHENMFWYRQDPGLGLRLIYFSYDVKMKEKGDIPEGYSVSREKKERFSLILESASTNQTSMYLCASRYSGGASTDTQYFGPGTRLTVL.

The chain is built from TRBV28 and TRBJ1-2; 9 nucleotides line up with TRBD1. CDR3 length: 13 amino acids. Losses at the gene ends were 5 bases for V and 3 bases for J; bases not matched to a gene: 1. Germline lookup yields CDR1 MDHEN and CDR2 SYDVKM. The CDR3 region is CASSTGGDYGYTF. CDR3 sequence (DNA): TGTGCCAGCAGTACAGGGGGCGACTATGGCTACACCTTC.